Listed here is a single T cell receptor (beta chain). Its matching antigen is unknown. TCRdb called the reads again in MiXCR, with one record for every CDR3 protein. The sample carries about 700,000 distinct CDR3 sequences, approximately 33% recorded once. This sample was included in a study of T cell repertoires in cytomegalovirus infection. Background on the study: Evidence of both CMV infection and a matching HLA type came from public TCR beta signatures. The study's findings and limits: Of the TCR beta families, the public ones yielded a cumulative frequency that identified carriers of CMV plus the relevant HLA. HLA-C-restricted TCR beta clonotypes specific for CMV led the ex vivo response.

Germline-derived CDR1 and CDR2 are ENHRY and SYGVKD. The length of the CDR3 is 15 residues. V was pared by 6 bases and J by 0 bases, with 3 bases of the junction left unmatched. The specimen was cultured PBMCs, collected from culture after CMV antigen stimulation. This TCR was recovered from a human donor in good health (CMV status not recorded). Some clones in this sample may be carry-over from other donors' samples. V and J are TRBV10-3 and TRBJ2-5; 11 bases agree with TRBD2. The DNA of the CDR3 is TGTGCCATCAGAGGGACTAGCGGCAACCAAGAGACCCAGTACTTC. Protein: CAIRGTSGNQETQYF.